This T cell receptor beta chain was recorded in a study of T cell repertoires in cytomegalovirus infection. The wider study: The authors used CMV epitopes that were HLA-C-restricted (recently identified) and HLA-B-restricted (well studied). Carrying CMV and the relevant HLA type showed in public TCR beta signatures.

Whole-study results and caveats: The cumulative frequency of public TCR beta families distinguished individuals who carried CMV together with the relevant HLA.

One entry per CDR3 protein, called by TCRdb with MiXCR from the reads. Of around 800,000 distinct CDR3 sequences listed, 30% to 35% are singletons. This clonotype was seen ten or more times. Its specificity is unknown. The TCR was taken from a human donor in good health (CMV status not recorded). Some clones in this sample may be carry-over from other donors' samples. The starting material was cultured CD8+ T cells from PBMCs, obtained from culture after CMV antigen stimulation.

The CDR3 sequence is CASSLDRSYEQYV. Written as DNA, the CDR3 is TGTGCCAGCAGCTTAGACAGGTCCTACGAGCAGTACGTC. The rearrangement joins TRBV7-9 to TRBJ2-7, with a weak D call TRBD1 (5 bases). Germline loops: CDR1 SEHNR, CDR2 FQNEAQ (reference sequence). Trimming pared 1 base from V and 1 base from J, leaving 5 bases between. The CDR3 loop spans 13 amino acids.